What follows are 15 T cell receptor beta chains derived from one specimen sequenced in a study of CD4 T cells in relation to SARS-CoV-2 and coronaviruses. Sequencing used immunoSEQ multiplex PCR; TCRdb keeps in-frame clones, though not all of them. This table has roughly 11,000 clones, about 87% appearing once. Material for sequencing was naive CD4+ T cells from PBMCs. The subset is: naive CD4+ T cells isolated by negative enrichment. The receptors here all came from an adult with COVID-19.

J is TRBJ2-1 and V is TRBV21-1; the DNA was not compared with TRBD2, the D call given in the table. TRBV21-1 is noted as a pseudogene. The CDR3 contains 19 residues. CDR3 DNA: TGTGCCAGCAGCAAAGGGGGGGCGGGGGTTTCGAGCTCCTACAATGAGCAGTTCTTC. Translating it yields CASSKGGAGVSSSYNEQFF.

The chain joins TRBV7-9 to TRBJ1-1; D uncertain. V was pared by 5 bases and J by 11 bases, with 12 bases between. Germline assignment: CDR1 SEHNR and CDR2 FQNEAQ (reference sequence). The CDR3 covers 11 residues. In DNA form, the CDR3 reads TGTGCCAGCAGCCCAACAGCGGAGGCTTTCTTT. This codes for CASSPTAEAFF.

The chain recombines TRBV10-3 with TRBJ2-3; D gene uncertain. There are 12 residues in the CDR3. The germline CDR1 and CDR2 sequences are ENHRY and SYGVKD. Trimming took off 0 bases at V and 6 bases at J, with 4 bases between the two ends. Here the CDR3 DNA reads TGTGCCATCAGTGAGTCGAGGGATACGCAGTATTTT. As protein: CAISESRDTQYF.

The V call is TRBV10-1, the J call TRBJ1-4, with 7 bases identical to TRBD1. This CDR3 has 11 residues. In germline, CDR1 is WNHNN, CDR2 SYGVQD (reference sequence). V gave up 8 bases and J gave up 8 bases; unmatched junction bases: 2. Written as DNA, the CDR3 is TGCGCCAGCGGGACAGCAGAAAAACTGTTTTTT. Encoded protein: CASGTAEKLFF.

The chain couples TRBV7-2 to TRBJ2-2, with 9 bases matching TRBD2. The ends lost 5 bases at V and 0 bases at J; junction bases unmatched: 10. CDR1 and CDR2 (germline): SGHTA, FQGNSA. The CDR3 is made up of 18 amino acids. The CDR3 DNA sequence: TGTGCCAGCAGCCAGCGAGCCGGACTAGCGACGAACACCGGGGAGCTGTTTTTT. As protein: CASSQRAGLATNTGELFF.

The V call is TRBV20-1, the J call TRBJ2-5; unclear D gene. Germline V gives CDR1 DFQATT, CDR2 SNEGSKA (reference sequence). The V gene lost 7 bases and the J gene lost 5 bases, with 5 bases spanning the gap. The CDR3 has 9 residues. The CDR3 sequence is CSVAETQYF. In DNA form, the CDR3 reads TGCAGTGTGGCGGAGACCCAGTACTTC.

The chain has TRBV11-2 and TRBJ2-2; D is unclear. The CDR3 has 16 amino acids. CDR1 and CDR2 (germline): SGHAT, FQNNGV. V lost 6 bases to trimming and J lost 6 bases, with 20 bases between them. The CDR3 DNA reads as TGTGCCAGCAGGCTGTGGTTTGGGGAAGTGGCCGGGGAGCTGTTTTTT. This codes for CASRLWFGEVAGELFF.

The chain carries TRBV5-1 and TRBJ1-1, with 8 bases identical to TRBD1. This CDR3 contains 15 residues. The ends lost 3 bases at V and 5 bases at J; junction bases unmatched: 9. CDR1 and CDR2 (germline): SGHRS, YFSETQ. Written as DNA, the CDR3 is TGCGCCAGCAGCTCTACGGGGACAGGAACAACTGAAGCTTTCTTT. Translation: CASSSTGTGTTEAFF.

The chain joins TRBV27 to TRBJ2-7, with D perhaps TRBD1 or TRBD2 (5 bases each). The CDR3 is 14 residues long. Looked up from germline, CDR1 is MNHEY and CDR2 is SMNVEV (reference sequence). V shed 8 bases and J shed 5 bases, with 19 bases lying between them. The CDR3 sequence: CASPGTIRSDEQYF. DNA for the CDR3: TGTGCCAGCCCCGGGACCATAAGATCTGACGAGCAGTACTTC.

The chain uses TRBV7-2 and TRBJ1-1; the D gene is possibly TRBD1 (5 bases). The V gene lost 5 bases and the J gene lost 8 bases, with 15 bases spanning the gap. The germline CDR1 and CDR2 sequences are SGHTA and FQGNSA. CDR3 length: 13 residues. CDR3 sequence (DNA): TGTGCCAGCAGCCCTCAGTCGGGGGAAGAAGCTTTCTTT. It encodes CASSPQSGEEAFF. The variable domain in full, completed from reference TRBV7-2 and TRBJ1-1, reads GAGVSQSPSNKVTEKGKDVELRCDPISGHTALYWYRQSLGQGLEFLIYFQGNSAPDKSGLPSDRFSAERTGGSVSTLTIQRTQQEDSAVYLCASSPQSGEEAFFGQGTRLTVV.

This chain links TRBV6-7 with TRBJ1-2; D is uncertain. TRBV6-7 is assigned to the ORF class and has an uncertain function. V dropped 2 bases and J dropped 6 bases, with 13 bases sitting between them. The CDR3 totals 14 residues. The CDR3 region is CASSYLPGRDGYTF. The CDR3 coding sequence is TGTGCCAGCAGTTACCTACCGGGAAGGGATGGCTACACCTTC.

This rearrangement joins TRBV4-1 to TRBJ2-3; no definite D call. The CDR3 length is 15 residues. Per germline, CDR1 MGHRA and CDR2 YSYEKL. The germline V and J ends were trimmed by 6 bases and 6 bases, with 19 bases remaining between them. For the CDR3, the DNA is TGCGCCAGCAGAATTACCCCGACACAACGGGATACGCAGTATTTT. Its protein is CASRITPTQRDTQYF.

The J gene is TRBJ2-7, the V gene TRBV5-1; TRBD1 aligns across 9 bases. The CDR3 has 15 residues. Losses at the gene ends were 4 bases for V and 5 bases for J; bases not matched to a gene: 10. CDR1 is SGHRS, CDR2 YFSETQ, per germline. The CDR3 nucleotides are TGCGCCAGCAGCCCCGGGACAGGGCTCCGCGACGAGCAGTACTTC. It specifies CASSPGTGLRDEQYF. Together with reference TRBV5-1 and TRBJ2-7, the CDR3 gives the full variable domain: KAGVTQTPRYLIKTRGQQVTLSCSPISGHRSVSWYQQTPGQGLQFLFEYFSETQRNKGNFPGRFSGRQFSNSRSEMNVSTLELGDSALYLCASSPGTGLRDEQYFGPGTRLTVT.

The chain links TRBV29-1 to TRBJ1-1; D call uncertain. CDR1 is SQVTM, CDR2 ANQGSEA, per germline. V shed 7 bases and J shed 0 bases, with 12 bases lying between them. The CDR3 has 13 residues. CDR3 amino acids: CSADGQLNTEAFF. The CDR3 nucleotides are TGCAGCGCCGACGGGCAGTTGAACACTGAAGCTTTCTTT.

The chain has TRBV5-4 and TRBJ2-3, with D perhaps being TRBD1 or TRBD2 (6 bases each). The length of the CDR3 is 15 residues. V was cut by 5 bases and J by 0 bases, with 13 bases left in between. Germline V lookup: CDR1 SGHNT, CDR2 YYREEE (reference sequence). Here the CDR3 reads CASRMGGPSTDTQYF. The CDR3 nucleotides read TGTGCCAGCAGAATGGGGGGCCCCAGCACAGATACGCAGTATTTT.